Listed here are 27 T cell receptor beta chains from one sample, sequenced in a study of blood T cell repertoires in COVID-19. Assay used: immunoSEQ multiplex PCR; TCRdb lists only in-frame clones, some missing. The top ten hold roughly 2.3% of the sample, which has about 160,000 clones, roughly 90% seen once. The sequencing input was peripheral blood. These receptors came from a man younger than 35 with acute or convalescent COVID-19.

CDR3 nucleotide sequence: TGTGCCAGCAGTTACGGTCGCCAGGGGGCATACGGCTACACCTTC. Translation gives CASSYGRQGAYGYTF. The rearrangement uses TRBV6-5 and TRBJ1-2, with TRBD1 identical over 8 bases. CDR3 length equals 15 residues. The V gene's germline CDR1 is MNHEY and CDR2 SVGAGI. The V gene end was trimmed by 2 bases and the J gene end by 8 bases; junction bases not matched to a gene: 10.

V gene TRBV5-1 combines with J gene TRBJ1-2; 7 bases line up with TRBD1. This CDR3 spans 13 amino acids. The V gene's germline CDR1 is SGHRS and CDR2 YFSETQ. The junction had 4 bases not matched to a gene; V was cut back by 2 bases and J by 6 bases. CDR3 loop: CASSFTGVDGYTF. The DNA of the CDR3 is TGCGCCAGCAGCTTTACAGGGGTGGATGGCTACACCTTC.

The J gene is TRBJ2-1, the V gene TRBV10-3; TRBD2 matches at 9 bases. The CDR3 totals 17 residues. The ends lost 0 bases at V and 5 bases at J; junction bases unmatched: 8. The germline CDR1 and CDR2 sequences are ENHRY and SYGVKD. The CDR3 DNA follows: TGTGCCATCAGTGAGTCGGAATTGTTAGCGGGAGACAATGAGCAGTTCTTC. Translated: CAISESELLAGDNEQFF.

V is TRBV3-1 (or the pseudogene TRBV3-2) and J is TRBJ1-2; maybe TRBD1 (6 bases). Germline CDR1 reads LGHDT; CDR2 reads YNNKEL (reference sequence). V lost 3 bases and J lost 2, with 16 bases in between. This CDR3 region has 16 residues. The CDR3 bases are TGTGCCAGCAGCCATTCCGGGGCAGGGGCGAACTATGGCTACACCTTC. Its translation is CASSHSGAGANYGYTF.

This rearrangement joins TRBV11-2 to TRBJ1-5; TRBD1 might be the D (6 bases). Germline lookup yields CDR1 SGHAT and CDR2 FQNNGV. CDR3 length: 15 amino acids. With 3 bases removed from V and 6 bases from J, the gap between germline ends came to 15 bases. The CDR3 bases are TGTGCCAGCAGCTTTTCGGGGGGGCTCGGTCAGCCCCAGCATTTT. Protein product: CASSFSGGLGQPQHF.

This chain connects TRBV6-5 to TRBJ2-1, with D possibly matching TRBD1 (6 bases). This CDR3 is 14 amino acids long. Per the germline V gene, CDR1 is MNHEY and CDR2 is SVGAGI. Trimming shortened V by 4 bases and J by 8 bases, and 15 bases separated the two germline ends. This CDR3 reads CASSWDNDGYEQFF. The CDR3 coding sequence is TGTGCCAGCAGTTGGGACAACGATGGATATGAGCAGTTCTTC.

The CDR3 loop is CASGLSTGNGYTF. In DNA form, the CDR3 reads TGTGCTAGTGGTCTATCTACAGGGAATGGCTACACCTTC. This rearrangement joins TRBV12-5 to TRBJ1-2; maybe TRBD1 (6 bases). The CDR3 totals 13 residues. V lost 5 bases to trimming and J lost 6 bases, with 13 bases between them. Germline loops: CDR1 LGHNT, CDR2 FRNRAP.

This chain's CDR3 is CASSYRGPDTEAFF. The DNA for the CDR3 is TGTGCCAGCAGTTACAGGGGGCCGGACACTGAAGCTTTCTTT. V is TRBV6-2 or TRBV6-3 and J is TRBJ1-1, with 7 nucleotides matching TRBD1. The CDR3 spans 14 residues. With V trimmed by 2 bases and J by 3 bases, 3 bases remained unmatched. Per germline, CDR1 MNHEY and CDR2 SVGEGT.

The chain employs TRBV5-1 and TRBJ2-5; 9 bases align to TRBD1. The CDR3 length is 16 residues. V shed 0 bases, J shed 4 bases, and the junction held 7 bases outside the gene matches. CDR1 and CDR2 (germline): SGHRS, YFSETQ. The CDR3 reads CASSLEIQGAGETQYF. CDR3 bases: TGCGCCAGCAGCTTGGAAATACAGGGGGCGGGAGAGACCCAGTACTTC.

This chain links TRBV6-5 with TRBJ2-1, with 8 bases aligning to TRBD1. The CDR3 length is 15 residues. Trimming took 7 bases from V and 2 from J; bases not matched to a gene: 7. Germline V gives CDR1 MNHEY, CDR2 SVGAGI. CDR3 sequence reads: CASILTGATYNEQFF. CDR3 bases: TGTGCCAGCATTTTGACAGGGGCCACCTACAATGAGCAGTTCTTC.

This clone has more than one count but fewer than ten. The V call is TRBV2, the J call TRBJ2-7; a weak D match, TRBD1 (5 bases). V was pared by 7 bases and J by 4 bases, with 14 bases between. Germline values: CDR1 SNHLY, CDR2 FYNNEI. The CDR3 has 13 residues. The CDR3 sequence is CASTEDMRYEQYF. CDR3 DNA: TGTGCCAGCACCGAGGACATGCGGTACGAGCAGTACTTC.

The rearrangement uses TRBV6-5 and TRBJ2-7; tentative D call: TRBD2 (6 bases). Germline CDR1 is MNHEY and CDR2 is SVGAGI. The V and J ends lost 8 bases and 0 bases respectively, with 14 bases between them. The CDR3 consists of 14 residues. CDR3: CASGAGLHSYEQYF. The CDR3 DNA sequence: TGTGCCAGCGGGGCGGGGTTACACTCCTACGAGCAGTACTTC.

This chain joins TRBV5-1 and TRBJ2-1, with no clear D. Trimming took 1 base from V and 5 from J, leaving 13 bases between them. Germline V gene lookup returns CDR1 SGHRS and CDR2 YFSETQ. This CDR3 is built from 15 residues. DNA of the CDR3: TGCGCCAGCAGCTTGTATTGGGTACAGAACAATGAGCAGTTCTTC. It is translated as CASSLYWVQNNEQFF.

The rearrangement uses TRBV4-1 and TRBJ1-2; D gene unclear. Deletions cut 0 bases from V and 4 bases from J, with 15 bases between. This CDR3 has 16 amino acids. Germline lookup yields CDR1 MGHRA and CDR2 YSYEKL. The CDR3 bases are TGCGCCAGCAGCCAAGAAGAAAGGTCCTCGGGCTATGGCTACACCTTC. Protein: CASSQEERSSGYGYTF.

The CDR3 DNA sequence: TGCGCCAGCAGCTTGGAGGCGGGGGCGGATAATTCACCCCTCCACTTT. Its translation is CASSLEAGADNSPLHF. The rearrangement joins TRBV5-1 to TRBJ1-6; D may be TRBD1 (6 bases). CDR3 length equals 16 residues. V lost 0 bases and J lost 5, with 12 bases in between. CDR1 is SGHRS and CDR2 is YFSETQ in the germline V gene. The full variable domain, completed using reference TRBV5-1 and TRBJ1-6, is KAGVTQTPRYLIKTRGQQVTLSCSPISGHRSVSWYQQTPGQGLQFLFEYFSETQRNKGNFPGRFSGRQFSNSRSEMNVSTLELGDSALYLCASSLEAGADNSPLHFGNGTRLTVT.

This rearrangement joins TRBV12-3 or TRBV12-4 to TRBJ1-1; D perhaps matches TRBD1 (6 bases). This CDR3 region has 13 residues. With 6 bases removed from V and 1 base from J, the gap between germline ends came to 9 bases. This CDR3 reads CASSRGWNTEAFF. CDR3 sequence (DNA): TGTGCCAGCAGCAGGGGATGGAACACTGAAGCTTTCTTT.

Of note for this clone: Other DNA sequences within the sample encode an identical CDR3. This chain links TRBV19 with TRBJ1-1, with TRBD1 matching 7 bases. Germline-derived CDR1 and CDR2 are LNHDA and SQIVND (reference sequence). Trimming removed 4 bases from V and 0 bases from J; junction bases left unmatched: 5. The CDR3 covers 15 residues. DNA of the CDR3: TGTGCCAGTAGTACAAAGACAGGGATGAACACTGAAGCTTTCTTT. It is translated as CASSTKTGMNTEAFF.

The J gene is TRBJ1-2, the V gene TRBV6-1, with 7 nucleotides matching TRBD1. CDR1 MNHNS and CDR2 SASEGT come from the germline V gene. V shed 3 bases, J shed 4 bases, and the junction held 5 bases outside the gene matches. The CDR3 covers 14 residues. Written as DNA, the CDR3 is TGTGCCAGCAGTGAGGGGACAGCCGTCTATGGCTACACCTTC. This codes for CASSEGTAVYGYTF.

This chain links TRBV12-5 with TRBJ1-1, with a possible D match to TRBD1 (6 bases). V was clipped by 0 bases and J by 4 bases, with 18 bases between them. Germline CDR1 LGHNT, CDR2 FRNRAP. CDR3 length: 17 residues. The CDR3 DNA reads TGTGCTAGTGGTTTGGTAATTCGGTTGGGGGCCAGCACTGAAGCTTTCTTT. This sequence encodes CASGLVIRLGASTEAFF. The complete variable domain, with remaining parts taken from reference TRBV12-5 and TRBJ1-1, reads DARVTQTPRHKVTEMGQEVTMRCQPILGHNTVFWYRQTMMQGLELLAYFRNRAPLDDSGMPKDRFSAEMPDATLATLKIQPSEPRDSAVYFCASGLVIRLGASTEAFFGQGTRLTVV.

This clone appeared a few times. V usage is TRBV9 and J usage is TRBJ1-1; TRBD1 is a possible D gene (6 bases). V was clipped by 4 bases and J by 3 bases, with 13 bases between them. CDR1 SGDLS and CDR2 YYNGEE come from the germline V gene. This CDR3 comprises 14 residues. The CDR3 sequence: CASSKTGPDTEAFF. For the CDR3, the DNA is TGTGCCAGCAGCAAGACAGGTCCGGACACTGAAGCTTTCTTT.

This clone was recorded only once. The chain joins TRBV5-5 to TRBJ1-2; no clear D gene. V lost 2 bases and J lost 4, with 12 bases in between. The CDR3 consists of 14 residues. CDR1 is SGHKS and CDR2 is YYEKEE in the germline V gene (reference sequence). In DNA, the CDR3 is TGTGCCAGCAGCTTCGAAGGAGGTGGCTATGGCTACACCTTC. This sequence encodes CASSFEGGGYGYTF.

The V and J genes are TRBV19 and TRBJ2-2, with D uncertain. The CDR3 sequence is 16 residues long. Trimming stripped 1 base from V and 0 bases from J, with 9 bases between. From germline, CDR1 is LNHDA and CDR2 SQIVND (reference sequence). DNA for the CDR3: TGTGCCAGTAGTATAGTCGCTAGTACGAACACCGGGGAGCTGTTTTTT. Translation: CASSIVASTNTGELFF.

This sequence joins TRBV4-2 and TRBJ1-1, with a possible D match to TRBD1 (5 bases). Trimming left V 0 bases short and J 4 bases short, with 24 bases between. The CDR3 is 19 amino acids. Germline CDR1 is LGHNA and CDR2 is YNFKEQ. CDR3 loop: CASSQELLGAYLRATEAFF. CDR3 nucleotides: TGTGCCAGCAGCCAAGAACTCCTAGGGGCTTACCTAAGGGCCACTGAAGCTTTCTTT.

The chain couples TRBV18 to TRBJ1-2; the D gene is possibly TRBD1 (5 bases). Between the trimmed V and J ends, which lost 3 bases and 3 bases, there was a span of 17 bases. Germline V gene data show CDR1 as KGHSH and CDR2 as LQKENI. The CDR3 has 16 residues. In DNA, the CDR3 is TGTGCCAGCTCACCTGGAGGGGACGGGCTCTACTATGGCTACACCTTC. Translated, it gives CASSPGGDGLYYGYTF.

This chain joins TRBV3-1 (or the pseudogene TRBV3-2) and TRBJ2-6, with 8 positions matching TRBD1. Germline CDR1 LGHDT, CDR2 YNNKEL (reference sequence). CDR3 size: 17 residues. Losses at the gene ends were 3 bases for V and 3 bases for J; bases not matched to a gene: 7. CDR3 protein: CASSQDRDLFGANVLTF. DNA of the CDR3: TGTGCCAGCAGCCAGGACAGGGACCTCTTTGGGGCCAACGTCCTGACTTTC.

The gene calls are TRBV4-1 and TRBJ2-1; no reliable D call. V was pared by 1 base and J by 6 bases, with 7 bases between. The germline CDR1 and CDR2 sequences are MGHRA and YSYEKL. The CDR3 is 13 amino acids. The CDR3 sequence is CASSQGPGNEQFF. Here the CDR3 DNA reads TGCGCCAGCAGCCAAGGCCCAGGCAATGAGCAGTTCTTC.

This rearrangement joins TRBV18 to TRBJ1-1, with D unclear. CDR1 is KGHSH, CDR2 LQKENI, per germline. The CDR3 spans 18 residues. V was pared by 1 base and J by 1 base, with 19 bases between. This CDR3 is CASSPRVRTWGANTEAFF. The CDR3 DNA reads TGTGCCAGCTCACCACGGGTCCGGACTTGGGGAGCGAACACTGAAGCTTTCTTT.